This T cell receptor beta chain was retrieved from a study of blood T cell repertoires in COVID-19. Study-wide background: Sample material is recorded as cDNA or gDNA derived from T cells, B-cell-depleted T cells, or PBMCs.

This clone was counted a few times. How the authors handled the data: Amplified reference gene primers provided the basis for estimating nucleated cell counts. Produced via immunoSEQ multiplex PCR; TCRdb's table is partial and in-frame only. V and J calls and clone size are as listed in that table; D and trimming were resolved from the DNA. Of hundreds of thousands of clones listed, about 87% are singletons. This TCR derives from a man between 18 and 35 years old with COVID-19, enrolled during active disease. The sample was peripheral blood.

The CDR3 nucleotides are TGTGCCAGCAGCGTCCTATTCGACGAGCAGTACTTC. Protein: CASSVLFDEQYF. The genes are TRBV7-6 and TRBJ2-7; D is undetermined. The CDR3 has 12 amino acids. V was shortened by 5 bases and J by 5 bases, with 10 bases between the two germline ends. Looked up from germline, CDR1 is SGHVS and CDR2 is FNYEAQ.